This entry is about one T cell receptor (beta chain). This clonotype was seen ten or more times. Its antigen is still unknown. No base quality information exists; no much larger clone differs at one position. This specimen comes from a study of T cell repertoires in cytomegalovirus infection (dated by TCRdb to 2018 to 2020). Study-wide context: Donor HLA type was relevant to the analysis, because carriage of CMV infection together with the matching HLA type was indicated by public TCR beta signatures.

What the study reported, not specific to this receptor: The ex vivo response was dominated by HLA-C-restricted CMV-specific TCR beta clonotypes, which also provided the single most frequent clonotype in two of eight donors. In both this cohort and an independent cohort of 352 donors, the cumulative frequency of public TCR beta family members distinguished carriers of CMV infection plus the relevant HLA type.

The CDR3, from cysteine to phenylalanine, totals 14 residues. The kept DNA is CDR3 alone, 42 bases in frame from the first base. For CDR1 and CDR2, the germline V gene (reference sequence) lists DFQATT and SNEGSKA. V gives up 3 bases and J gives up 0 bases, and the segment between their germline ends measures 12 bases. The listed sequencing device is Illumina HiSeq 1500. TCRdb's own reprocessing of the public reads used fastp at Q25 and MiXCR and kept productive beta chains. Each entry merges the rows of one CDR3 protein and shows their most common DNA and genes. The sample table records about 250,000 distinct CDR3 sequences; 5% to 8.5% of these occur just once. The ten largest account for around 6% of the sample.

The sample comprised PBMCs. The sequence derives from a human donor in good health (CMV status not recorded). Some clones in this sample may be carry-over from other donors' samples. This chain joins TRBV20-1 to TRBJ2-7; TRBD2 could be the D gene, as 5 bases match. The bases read TGCAGTGCTAGGGAGGAGATTACCTCCTACGAGCAGTACTTC. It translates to CSAREEITSYEQYF.